This TCR beta chain was found in a study of shared clonotypes between healthy human individuals. Overall study results and limits: In the sorted subsets, rarefaction showed sequencing was incomplete despite large depth.

About this clone: Its antigen is as yet unknown.

For sorted subsets, about 200 ng DNA per replicate equaled 33,000 or so T cell genomes. Assay used: immunoSEQ multiplex PCR; TCRdb lists only in-frame clones, some missing. The repertoire consists of under 2.5 million clones, with roughly 92% occurring once and the leading ten covering around 0.35%. The CDR3 has 16 residues. Germline CDR1 and CDR2: SGDLS and YYNGEE. V trimming: 3 bases; J trimming: 1 base; junction bases outside the gene matches: 8. The genes are TRBV9 and TRBJ2-5; 8 bases are shared with TRBD2. Sequencing was carried out using naive CD4+ T cells from PBMCs. Subset denoted: CD45RA+ positively selected. The sequence was obtained from a man between 18 and 35 years old in good health. Some clones in this sample may be carry-over from other donors' samples. The CDR3 spells CASSAGVAGSQETQYF. The CDR3 DNA reads as TGTGCCAGCAGCGCTGGGGTAGCGGGGTCCCAAGAGACCCAGTACTTC.